Following are 15 T cell receptor beta chains from one sample sequenced in a study of neurological immune-mediated disorders. Each CDR3 protein gets one entry after TCRdb re-called the 5' RACE reads with MiXCR. The sample carries tens of thousands of distinct CDR3 sequences, roughly 2.6% recorded once. Specimen: PBMCs. These receptors were taken from a woman younger than 45 with multiple sclerosis.

Many counts were recorded for this clonotype. The chain joins TRBV10-3 to TRBJ1-2; perhaps TRBD1 as D (5 bases). Germline assignment: CDR1 ENHRY and CDR2 SYGVKD. Trimming left V 10 bases short and J 5 bases short, with 23 bases between. This CDR3 is 15 amino acids long. CDR3 nucleotides: TGTGCCACCCTTAAGACAGACCCTGTTGGTTATGGCTACACCTTC. Translated, it gives CATLKTDPVGYGYTF.

This clonotype was counted ten times or more. This sequence joins TRBV6-6 and TRBJ2-7, with no clear D. The CDR3 is 13 residues long. Germline V gene lookup returns CDR1 MNHNY and CDR2 SVGAGI (reference sequence). Trimming shortened V by 6 bases and J by 4 bases, and 13 bases separated the two germline ends. DNA of the CDR3: TGTGCCAGCAGACCAACCGAGGAATACGAGCAGTACTTC. It codes for CASRPTEEYEQYF.

This clonotype occurred a few times. The J gene is TRBJ1-5, the V gene TRBV30, with TRBD1 matching 10 bases. This CDR3 spans 13 amino acids. Losses at the gene ends were 2 bases for V and 7 bases for J; bases not matched to a gene: 2. Germline CDR1 reads GTSNPN; CDR2 reads SVGIG (reference sequence). Written as DNA, the CDR3 is TGTGCCTGGAGTACGACAGGGGGCCAGCCCCAGCATTTT. As protein: CAWSTTGGQPQHF. The whole variable domain, remainder taken from reference TRBV30 and TRBJ1-5, is SQTIHQWPATLVQPVGSPLSLECTVEGTSNPNLYWYRQAAGRGLQLLFYSVGIGQISSEVPQNLSASRPQDRQFILSSKKLLLSDSGFYLCAWSTTGGQPQHFGDGTRLSIL.

This clonotype was seen many times. The V call is TRBV7-2, the J call TRBJ1-2; D possibly corresponds to TRBD1 (6 bases). CDR1 is SGHTA and CDR2 is FQGNSA in the germline V gene. V lost 5 bases and J lost 7, with 14 bases in between. The CDR3 runs 13 residues. Here the CDR3 reads CASSVNSRGGYTF. The CDR3 DNA follows: TGTGCCAGCAGCGTGAATTCCAGGGGTGGCTACACCTTC.

This clonotype was recorded at least ten times. The rearrangement joins TRBV27 to TRBJ2-5; D call uncertain. Germline V CDR1 and CDR2: MNHEY, SMNVEV (reference sequence). V was trimmed by 6 bases and J by 5 bases, leaving 13 bases between them. The CDR3 loop spans 13 amino acids. CDR3 protein: CASRATSEETQYF. The CDR3 DNA reads as TGTGCCAGCAGGGCGACCAGCGAGGAGACCCAGTACTTC.

This clonotype was recorded many times. The CDR3 bases are TGTGCCAGCAGCCAAGGAGACAGAGCCTACGAGCAGTACTTC. Protein product: CASSQGDRAYEQYF. The rearrangement links TRBV3-1 to TRBJ2-7; D may be TRBD1 (5 bases). The germline V and J ends were trimmed by 1 base and 2 bases, with 9 bases remaining between them. Per germline, CDR1 LGHDT and CDR2 YNNKEL (reference sequence). This CDR3 comprises 14 residues.

The chain carries TRBV10-1 and TRBJ2-3, with a tentative D call TRBD1 (6 bases). Deletions cut 11 bases from V and 1 base from J, with 16 bases between. CDR1 is WNHNN, CDR2 SYGVQD, per germline (reference sequence). The CDR3 is 14 amino acids. For the CDR3, the DNA is TGCGCCCTCCCACAGGGATCCCGCACAGATACGCAGTATTTT. It specifies CALPQGSRTDTQYF.

The sample holds many counts of this clonotype. The V and J genes are TRBV29-1 and TRBJ1-1; no firm D call. Germline CDR1 and CDR2: SQVTM and ANQGSEA. Trimming took 2 bases from V and 7 from J, leaving 11 bases between them. The CDR3 covers 12 residues. The CDR3 loop reads CSVELPSGEAFF. The CDR3 DNA sequence: TGCAGCGTTGAATTACCGTCTGGTGAAGCTTTCTTT.

This clonotype has ten or more counts. CDR3 region: CASSLSGGTGGEQYF. The DNA of the CDR3 is TGTGCCAGCAGTTTATCGGGGGGCACTGGGGGCGAGCAGTACTTC. This chain links TRBV27 with TRBJ2-7; tentatively, D is TRBD1 or TRBD2 (6 bases each). CDR1 and CDR2 (germline): MNHEY, SMNVEV (reference sequence). The CDR3 runs to 15 residues. V dropped 0 bases and J dropped 6 bases, with 15 bases sitting between them.

Ten or more counts support this clonotype. The CDR3 protein is CSARDRGTGRNSPLHF. The CDR3 nucleotides read TGCAGTGCTAGAGACCGGGGGACAGGGCGAAATTCACCCCTCCACTTT. The J gene is TRBJ1-6, the V gene TRBV20-1, with 9 bases fitting TRBD1. Germline CDR1 is DFQATT and CDR2 is SNEGSKA (reference sequence). V was pared by 0 bases and J by 7 bases, with 7 bases of the junction left unmatched. CDR3 length equals 16 residues.

The sample holds many counts of this clonotype. The genes are TRBV29-1 and TRBJ2-5; D gene unclear. The V gene lost 1 base and the J gene lost 1 base, with 4 bases spanning the gap. CDR3 size: 12 residues. Per the germline V gene, CDR1 is SQVTM and CDR2 is ANQGSEA. CDR3 protein: CSVEGSQETQYF. CDR3 in DNA: TGCAGCGTTGAAGGTTCCCAAGAGACCCAGTACTTC.

This clonotype was recorded many times. The chain has TRBV6-5 and TRBJ1-4, with no clear D. CDR1 and CDR2 from the germline V gene are MNHEY and SVGAGI. The CDR3 is 14 amino acids. The germline V and J ends were trimmed by 4 bases and 5 bases, with 11 bases remaining between them. The CDR3 nucleotides read TGTGCCAGCAGTTCTTGGGATAAGAATGAAAAACTGTTTTTT. Translation gives CASSSWDKNEKLFF.

This clonotype has a count of ten or more. This chain links TRBV15 with TRBJ2-5; 9 bases line up with TRBD2. Unmatched junction bases numbered 17, after V lost 6 bases and J lost 3 bases. CDR3 length equals 18 residues. The germline V gene encodes CDR1 LNHNV and CDR2 YYDKDF (reference sequence). CDR3 sequence reads: CATSIHRLAVGSKETQYF. In DNA form, the CDR3 reads TGTGCCACCAGTATTCATAGACTAGCGGTTGGGAGTAAAGAGACCCAGTACTTC.

This clonotype was seen many times. The chain couples TRBV4-1 to TRBJ2-5, with D tentatively TRBD2 (5 bases). The germline gives CDR1 MGHRA, CDR2 YSYEKL. The CDR3 totals 13 residues. The ends were cut back, 4 bases at V and 5 bases at J, with 11 bases in the middle. CDR3 coding DNA: TGCGCCAGCAGCCTCGGGATAATGGAGACCCAGTACTTC. Its protein is CASSLGIMETQYF.

In its sample, this clonotype was seen many times. The chain links TRBV20-1 to TRBJ2-1, with D possibly being TRBD1 (6 bases). CDR1 and CDR2 from the germline V gene are DFQATT and SNEGSKA (reference sequence). Trimming pared 1 base from V and 9 bases from J, leaving 22 bases between. The CDR3 has 16 amino acids. The CDR3 here is CSARAGTLSGRGEQFF. CDR3 bases: TGCAGTGCTAGAGCCGGGACCTTAAGTGGCAGGGGTGAGCAGTTCTTC.